These T cell receptor beta chains were read from a single sample in a study of regulatory T cells in long-lasting Graves disease. TCRdb passed the multiplex PCR reads through MiXCR, listing each CDR3 protein once. The profile shows 650,000 to 700,000 distinct CDR3 sequences, approximately 31% of them singletons. The source material was peripheral blood mononuclear cells (PBMCs), sampled when the disease was refractory, from a patient treated with antithyroid drugs. The receptor set was obtained from a female donor with Graves disease. Both conserved end residues are part of each CDR3. The order of the fields is clone size, D gene, V gene, J gene, CDR3 DNA, CDR3 protein. The D gene is left open where the match is weak. Size is stated for part of the rows, as once, few or many counts, or as a class when the clone is expanded.

NA	NA	TRBV15	TRBJ1-2	TGTGCCACCAGCAGAGATTCCCAGGGGTACTATGGCTACACCTTC	CATSRDSQGYYGYTF
NA	NA	TRBV20-1	TRBJ1-3	TGCAGTGCTAGAGTTTCCAACACCATATATTTT	CSARVSNTIYF
many	NA	TRBV7-2	TRBJ2-7	TGTGCCAGCAGCCAGGGACGGGAGCAGTACTTC	CASSQGREQYF
NA	TRBD1	TRBV5-4	TRBJ2-5	TGTGCCAGCAGCACGGACAGGGGATGGGAGACCCAGTACTTC	CASSTDRGWETQYF
many	NA	TRBV6-1	TRBJ1-2	TGTGCCAGCACCCCCTCATTCGGGGGCTACTATGGCTACACCTTC	CASTPSFGGYYGYTF
NA	NA	TRBV3-1	TRBJ2-7	TGTGCCAGCAGCCAAAAGGGGTCCCTCTACGAGCAGTACTTC	CASSQKGSLYEQYF
NA	TRBD1	TRBV29-1	TRBJ1-2	TGCAGCGTTGCCCATGGACAGGGAATCTCCTATGGCTACACCTTC	CSVAHGQGISYGYTF
NA	NA	TRBV6-4	TRBJ2-3	TGTGCCAGCAGTTCGACCCTTTCTAGCACAGATACGCAGTATTTT	CASSSTLSSTDTQYF
few	NA	TRBV27	TRBJ1-5	TGTGCCAGCAGTTTATATCTAGAGGGAGATCAGCCCCAGCATTTT	CASSLYLEGDQPQHF
NA	TRBD2	TRBV13	TRBJ2-7	TGTGCCAGCAGCGAGCGGGGCGGGACTAGCGGGCGGTACGAGCAGTACTTC	CASSERGGTSGRYEQYF
few	NA	TRBV3-1	TRBJ1-1	TGTGCCAGCAGCCAATCGGTAGGGGATGCTTTCTTT	CASSQSVGDAFF
few	NA	TRBV6-1	TRBJ2-2	TGTGCCAGCAGTGAACAGAGATTCTACGGGGAGCTGTTTTTT	CASSEQRFYGELFF
many	TRBD2	TRBV12-3/TRBV12-4	TRBJ2-4	TGTGCCAGCAGTTCAGGGAGGGAAAACATTCAGTACTTC	CASSSGRENIQYF
few	TRBD1	TRBV13	TRBJ1-1	TGTGCCAGCAGCTTATCCGACAGGGGGAACACTGAAGCTTTCTTT	CASSLSDRGNTEAFF
many	TRBD1	TRBV28	TRBJ1-2	TGTGCCAGCAGAAGCCGGACAGGCCGTAATGCTAACTATGGCTACACCTTC	CASRSRTGRNANYGYTF
NA	NA	TRBV14	TRBJ2-5	TGTGCCAGCAGCCAGCTGGGGGCAGCCCAAGAGACCCAGTACTTC	CASSQLGAAQETQYF
many	NA	TRBV2	TRBJ1-4	TGTGCCAGCAGTGAAAGACAGTTAGGAGGTGAAAAACTGTTTTTT	CASSERQLGGEKLFF
many	TRBD1	TRBV12-3/TRBV12-4	TRBJ1-2	TGTGCCAGCAGTCCGAATAAACGACAGGGGGCGGATGGCTACACCTTC	CASSPNKRQGADGYTF
NA	TRBD1	TRBV4-1	TRBJ2-7	TGCGCCAGCAGCCAAGAAAAACGGGACAGGGGCCACGAGCAGTACTTC	CASSQEKRDRGHEQYF
NA	TRBD1	TRBV4-1	TRBJ1-2	TGCGCCAGCAGCCAAGATATGCACAGGGGATCATCGGACTATGGCTACACCTTC	CASSQDMHRGSSDYGYTF
few	NA	TRBV6-2/TRBV6-3	TRBJ1-5	TGTGCCAGCAGTTACTCGGGGGGTCCCCTCAATCAGCCCCAGCATTTT	CASSYSGGPLNQPQHF
NA	NA	TRBV15	TRBJ1-1	TGTGCCACCAGCAGAGACCAGGGAGCTGAAGCTTTCTTT	CATSRDQGAEAFF